The sequence of this TCR beta chain was determined in a study of shared clonotypes between healthy human individuals. This CDR3 is 16 amino acids long. Germline CDR1 is SGHAT and CDR2 is FQNNGV. V lost 0 bases, J lost 1 base, and 13 bases lay in between. Each PCR replicate from the sorted subsets contained approximately 0.2 ug DNA, which is about 31,000 T cell genomes. Sequencing used immunoSEQ multiplex PCR; TCRdb keeps in-frame clones, though not all of them. In the table there are around 700,000 clones, approximately 79% of which are singletons. The receptor was derived from a woman aged 30 to 39 in good health. The rearrangement uses TRBV11-2 and TRBJ2-7, with D perhaps assigned TRBD1 or TRBD2 (5 bases each). The specimen was memory CD4+ T cells sorted from blood. Specified subset: CD45RA-negative fraction. The chain's CDR3 is CASSLDMGDWSYEQYF. CDR3 bases: TGTGCCAGCAGCTTAGATATGGGGGATTGGTCCTACGAGCAGTACTTC.